This T cell receptor beta chain was sequenced in a study of T cells after yellow fever vaccination. About the research overall: Low-cell-number fractions underwent preparation using SMART-Seq v4 Ultra Low Input. The study, taken as a whole, reports: Weaker overall, the secondary response nonetheless peaked faster (day 5 versus 15). After the booster, over 95% of CD4 and about nine tenths of CD8 primary-response clones were re-detected.

Note on this clonotype: Its antigen remains unidentified.

Trimming cost V 1 base and J 0 bases, with 6 bases left between them. Germline CDR1 and CDR2: DFQATT and SNEGSKA (reference sequence). CDR3 length: 14 residues. Generation of TCR cDNA used 5'RACE template switching (which added a universal primer site and UMIs). TCRdb redid the calling of the 5' RACE reads with MiXCR, one entry per CDR3 protein. Of around 360,000 distinct CDR3 sequences detected, roughly 12% appear once; the ten largest clones hold less than 20%. The chain combines TRBV20-1 with TRBJ2-2; unclear D gene. The starting material was PBMCs, obtained on the day of the first yellow fever vaccination. The origin of this receptor is a man younger than 35 who received the YFV17D yellow fever vaccine. This chain's CDR3 is CSARGGANTGELFF. The CDR3 DNA follows: TGCAGTGCTAGAGGTGGGGCGAACACCGGGGAGCTGTTTTTT.